The rows below give T cell receptor beta chains drawn from one sample of a study of Ad26.COV2.S vaccination and SARS-CoV-2 variants. TCRdb's copy holds only in-frame clones and misses some; the assay was immunoSEQ multiplex PCR. The data show about 400,000 clones, 80% to 90% seen once. The sequencing used peripheral blood, collected in a trial of Ad26.COV2.S vaccine versus placebo. The source is a person between 18 and 65 years old who received the Ad26.COV2.S COVID-19 vaccine or a placebo. CDR3s include the opening cysteine and the closing phenylalanine or tryptophan. Each record gives: V gene, J gene, CDR3 protein.

TRBV19,TRBJ2-1,CASSIIGGNEQFF
TRBV11-2,TRBJ2-3,CASSLDIGGGTDTQYF
TRBV14,TRBJ1-2,CASSQNRDRGRGDYGYTF
TRBV5-1,TRBJ2-5,CASSRNLQETQYF
TRBV6-5,TRBJ1-5,CASSSLSGASQPQHF
TRBV30,TRBJ1-1,CAWTPGGPMNTEAFF
TRBV6-5,TRBJ1-2,CASRPRTGDGYTF
TRBV18,TRBJ1-1,CASSLNRGQHKTEAFF
TRBV5-1,TRBJ2-7,CASMPTRQGKGEQYF
TRBV9,TRBJ2-5,CASSVDTQETQYF
TRBV5-1,TRBJ1-2,CASSSYTGINGYTF
TRBV15,TRBJ1-4,CATSNPSYRDDNEKLFF
TRBV5-1,TRBJ2-7,CASSILGTPYEQYF
TRBV30,TRBJ1-2,CAWTPPGAGSGANYGYTF
TRBV12-3/TRBV12-4,TRBJ1-2,CASSLAGTGYTF
TRBV18,TRBJ2-1,CASSATGVEQFF
TRBV6-5,TRBJ1-3,CASSTGLHSGNTIYF
TRBV5-4,TRBJ2-2,CASSLWKGDTGELFF
TRBV9,TRBJ1-6,CASSDKGQGNSPLHF
TRBV4-3,TRBJ1-1,CASSQDRMNTEAFF
TRBV9,TRBJ2-1,CASSPAGGHEQFF
TRBV6-6,TRBJ1-6,CAARRDSGSPLHF
TRBV7-9,TRBJ1-1,CASSPTEYTEAFF
TRBV29-1,TRBJ2-5,CSVVKLRETQYF
TRBV5-6,TRBJ1-4,CASSFQRTVNEKLFF
TRBV19,TRBJ2-3,CASRGLAGDTQYF
TRBV5-1,TRBJ2-1,CASSLTTGGDEQFF
TRBV29-1,TRBJ2-4,CSVEAPGGAKNIQYF
TRBV6-5,TRBJ1-2,CASSYSRLTGTTF
TRBV30,TRBJ2-3,CAWSVGGVTDTQYF
TRBV9,TRBJ1-1,CASSAGPAGNTEAFF
TRBV5-4,TRBJ2-3,CASSPDSTGKYDTQYF
TRBV2,TRBJ2-6,CASGMGRSGANVLTF
TRBV11-2,TRBJ2-1,CASSLVRGFSYNEQFF
TRBV7-6,TRBJ1-2,CASSSGTGSSYTF
TRBV11-3,TRBJ2-3,CASSTSGTSVTDTQYF
TRBV11-2,TRBJ2-2,CASSSFQGGYTGELFF
TRBV7-9,TRBJ1-1,CASSLMGGRGTEAFF
TRBV29-1,TRBJ1-2,CSVVEDDSYGYTF
TRBV27,TRBJ2-3,CASSLQSTDTQYF
TRBV7-8,TRBJ2-7,CASSESRDLSYEQYF
TRBV11-2,TRBJ2-7,CASSSSGGAYEQYF
TRBV9,TRBJ1-4,CASSVAGAAEKLFF
TRBV7-9,TRBJ2-7,CASSPMGGSYEQYF
TRBV9,TRBJ2-3,CASSPPGGSSTDTQYF